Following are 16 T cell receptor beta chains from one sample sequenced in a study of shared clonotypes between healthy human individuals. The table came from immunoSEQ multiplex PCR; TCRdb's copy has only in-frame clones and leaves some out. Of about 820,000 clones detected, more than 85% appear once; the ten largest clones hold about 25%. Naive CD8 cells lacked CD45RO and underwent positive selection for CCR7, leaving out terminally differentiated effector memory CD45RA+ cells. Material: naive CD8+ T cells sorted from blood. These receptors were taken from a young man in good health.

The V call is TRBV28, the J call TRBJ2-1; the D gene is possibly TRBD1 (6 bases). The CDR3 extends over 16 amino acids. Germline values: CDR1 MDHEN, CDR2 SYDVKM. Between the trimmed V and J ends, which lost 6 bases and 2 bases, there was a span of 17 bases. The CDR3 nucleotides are TGTGCCAGCAGGATAAACCAGGGGTTAGCCTACAATGAGCAGTTCTTC. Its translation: CASRINQGLAYNEQFF.

The CDR3 sequence is CASSLGTELSYEQYF. In DNA, the CDR3 is TGTGCCAGCAGCCTTGGGACGGAACTCTCCTACGAGCAGTACTTC. The V and J genes are TRBV27 and TRBJ2-7; D is perhaps TRBD1 or TRBD2 (5 bases each). The CDR3 runs to 15 residues. CDR1 MNHEY and CDR2 SMNVEV come from the germline V gene (reference sequence). Between the trimmed V and J ends, which lost 6 bases and 0 bases, there was a span of 15 bases.

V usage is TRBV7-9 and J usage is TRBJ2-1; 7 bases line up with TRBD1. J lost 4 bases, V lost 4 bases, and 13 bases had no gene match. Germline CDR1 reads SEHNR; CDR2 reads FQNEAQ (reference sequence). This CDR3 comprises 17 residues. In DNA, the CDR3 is TGTGCCAGCAGCTCCACAACGTCCCGGGACAGATACAATGAGCAGTTCTTC. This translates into CASSSTTSRDRYNEQFF.

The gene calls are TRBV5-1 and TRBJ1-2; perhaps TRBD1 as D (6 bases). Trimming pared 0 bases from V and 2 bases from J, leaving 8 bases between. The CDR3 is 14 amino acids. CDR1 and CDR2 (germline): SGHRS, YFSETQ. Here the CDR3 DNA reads TGCGCCAGCAGCTTGGTAACAGGGAACTATGGCTACACCTTC. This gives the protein CASSLVTGNYGYTF.

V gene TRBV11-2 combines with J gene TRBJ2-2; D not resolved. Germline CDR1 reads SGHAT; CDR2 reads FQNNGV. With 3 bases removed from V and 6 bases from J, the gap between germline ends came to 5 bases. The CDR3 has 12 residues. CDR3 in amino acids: CASSFAPGELFF. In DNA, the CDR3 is TGTGCCAGCAGCTTTGCCCCCGGGGAGCTGTTTTTT.

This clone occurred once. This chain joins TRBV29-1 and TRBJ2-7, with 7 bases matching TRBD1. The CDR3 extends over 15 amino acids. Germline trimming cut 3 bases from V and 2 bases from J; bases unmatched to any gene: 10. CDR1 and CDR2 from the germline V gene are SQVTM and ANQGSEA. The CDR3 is CSVEEPGTETYEQYF. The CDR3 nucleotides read TGCAGCGTTGAGGAACCTGGGACAGAGACCTACGAGCAGTACTTC.

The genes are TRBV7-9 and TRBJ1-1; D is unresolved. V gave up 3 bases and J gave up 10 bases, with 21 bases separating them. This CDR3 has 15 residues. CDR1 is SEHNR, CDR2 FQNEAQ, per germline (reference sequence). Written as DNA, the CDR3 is TGTGCCAGCAGCTTCCTGCGGATGGTGAACACGGGAGCTTTCTTT. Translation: CASSFLRMVNTGAFF.

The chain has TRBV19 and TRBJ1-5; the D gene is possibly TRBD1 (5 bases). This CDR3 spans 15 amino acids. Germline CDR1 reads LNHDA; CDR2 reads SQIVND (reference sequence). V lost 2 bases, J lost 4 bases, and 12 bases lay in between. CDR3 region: CASSIRLAGNQPQHF. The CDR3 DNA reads TGTGCCAGTAGTATAAGATTGGCAGGGAATCAGCCCCAGCATTTT.

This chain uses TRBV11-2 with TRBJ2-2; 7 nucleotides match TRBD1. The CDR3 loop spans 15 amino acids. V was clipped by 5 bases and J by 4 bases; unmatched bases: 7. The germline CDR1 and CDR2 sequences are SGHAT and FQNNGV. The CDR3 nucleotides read TGTGCCAGCAGCCGGAGTACAGGGGTCACCGGGGAGCTGTTTTTT. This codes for CASSRSTGVTGELFF.

DNA of the CDR3: TGTGCCAGCAGTTCCAGCCCCCGGGACAGCTACGAGCAGTACTTC. This translates into CASSSSPRDSYEQYF. The J gene is TRBJ2-7, the V gene TRBV28, with 7 bases aligning to TRBD1. Germline CDR1 and CDR2: MDHEN and SYDVKM. The CDR3 contains 15 residues. The ends lost 4 bases at V and 3 bases at J; junction bases unmatched: 9.

CDR3 loop: CASSGLAGVFDEQFF. CDR3 DNA sequence: TGTGCCAGCAGTGGACTAGCGGGAGTTTTCGATGAGCAGTTCTTC. The chain is built from TRBV25-1 and TRBJ2-1; TRBD2 aligns across 12 bases. V was clipped by 4 bases and J by 8 bases; unmatched bases: 6. The CDR3 runs 15 residues. The germline V gene has CDR1 MGHDK and CDR2 SYGVNS.

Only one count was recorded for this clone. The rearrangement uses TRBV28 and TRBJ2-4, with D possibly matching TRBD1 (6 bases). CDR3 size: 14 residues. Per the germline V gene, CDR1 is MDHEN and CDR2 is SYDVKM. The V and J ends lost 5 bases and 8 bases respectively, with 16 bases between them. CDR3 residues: CASSLQGRMDIQYF. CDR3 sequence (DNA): TGTGCCAGCAGTCTACAGGGAAGGATGGACATTCAGTACTTC.

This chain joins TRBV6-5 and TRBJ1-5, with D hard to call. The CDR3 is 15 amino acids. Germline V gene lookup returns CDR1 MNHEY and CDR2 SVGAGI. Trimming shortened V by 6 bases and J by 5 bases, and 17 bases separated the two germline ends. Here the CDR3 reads CASSPHEGSHQPQHF. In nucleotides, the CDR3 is TGTGCCAGCAGCCCCCACGAAGGGTCTCATCAGCCCCAGCATTTT.

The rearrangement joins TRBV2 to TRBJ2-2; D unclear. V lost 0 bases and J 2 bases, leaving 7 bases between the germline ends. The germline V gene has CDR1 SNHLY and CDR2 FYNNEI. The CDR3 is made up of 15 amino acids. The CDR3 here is CASSEAYQNTGELFF. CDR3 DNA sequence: TGTGCCAGCAGTGAAGCCTACCAAAACACCGGGGAGCTGTTTTTT.

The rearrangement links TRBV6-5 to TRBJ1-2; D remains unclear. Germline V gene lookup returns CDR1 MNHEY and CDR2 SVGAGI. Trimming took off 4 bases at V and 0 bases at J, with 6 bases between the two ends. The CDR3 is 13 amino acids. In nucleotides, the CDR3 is TGTGCCAGCAGTTTGACATCTAACTATGGCTACACCTTC. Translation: CASSLTSNYGYTF.

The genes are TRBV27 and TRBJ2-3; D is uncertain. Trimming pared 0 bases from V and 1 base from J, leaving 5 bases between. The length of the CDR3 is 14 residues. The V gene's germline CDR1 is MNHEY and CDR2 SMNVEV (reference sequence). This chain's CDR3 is CASSLSSRTDTQYF. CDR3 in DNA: TGTGCCAGCAGTTTATCGTCACGCACAGATACGCAGTATTTT.